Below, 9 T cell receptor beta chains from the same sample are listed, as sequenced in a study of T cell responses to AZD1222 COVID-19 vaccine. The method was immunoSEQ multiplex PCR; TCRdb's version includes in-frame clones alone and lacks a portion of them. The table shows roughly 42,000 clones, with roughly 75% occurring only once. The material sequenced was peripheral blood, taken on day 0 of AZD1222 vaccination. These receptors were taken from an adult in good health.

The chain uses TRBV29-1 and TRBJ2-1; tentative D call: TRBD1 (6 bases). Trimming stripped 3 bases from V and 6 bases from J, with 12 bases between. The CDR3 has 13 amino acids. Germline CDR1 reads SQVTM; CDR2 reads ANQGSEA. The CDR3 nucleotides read TGCAGCGTTGACACAGGGAGACGCAATGAGCAGTTCTTC. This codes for CSVDTGRRNEQFF.

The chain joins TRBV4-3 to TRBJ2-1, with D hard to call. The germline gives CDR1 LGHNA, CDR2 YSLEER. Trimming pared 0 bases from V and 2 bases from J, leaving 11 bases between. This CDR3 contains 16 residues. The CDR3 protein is CASSQDSTVTYNEQFF. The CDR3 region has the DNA TGCGCCAGCAGCCAAGATTCCACGGTGACCTACAATGAGCAGTTCTTC.

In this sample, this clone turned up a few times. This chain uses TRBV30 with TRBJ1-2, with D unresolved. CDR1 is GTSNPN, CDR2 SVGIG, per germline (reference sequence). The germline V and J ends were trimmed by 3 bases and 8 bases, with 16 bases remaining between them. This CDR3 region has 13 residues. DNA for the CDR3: TGTGCCTGGAGCATCATTTTCCGGGAGGGCTACACCTTC. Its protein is CAWSIIFREGYTF.

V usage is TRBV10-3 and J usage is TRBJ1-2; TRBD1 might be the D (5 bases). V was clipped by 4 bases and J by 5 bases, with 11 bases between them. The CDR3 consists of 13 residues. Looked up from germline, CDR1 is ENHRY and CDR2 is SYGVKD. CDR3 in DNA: TGTGCCATCAGTGGAGGGGTCGAATATGGCTACACCTTC. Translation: CAISGGVEYGYTF.

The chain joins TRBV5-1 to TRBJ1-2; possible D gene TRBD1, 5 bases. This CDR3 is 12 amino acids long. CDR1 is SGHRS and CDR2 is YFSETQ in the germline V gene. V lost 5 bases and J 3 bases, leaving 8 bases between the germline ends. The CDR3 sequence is CASRVGDYGYTF. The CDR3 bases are TGCGCCAGCAGGGTGGGGGACTATGGCTACACCTTC.

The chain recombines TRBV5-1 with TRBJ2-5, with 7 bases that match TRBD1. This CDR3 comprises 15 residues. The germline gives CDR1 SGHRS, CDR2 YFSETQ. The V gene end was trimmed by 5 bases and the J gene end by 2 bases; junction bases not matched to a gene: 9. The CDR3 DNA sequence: TGCGCCAGCAGACCTAGGGGGCAGGGGCAAGAGACCCAGTACTTC. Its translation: CASRPRGQGQETQYF.

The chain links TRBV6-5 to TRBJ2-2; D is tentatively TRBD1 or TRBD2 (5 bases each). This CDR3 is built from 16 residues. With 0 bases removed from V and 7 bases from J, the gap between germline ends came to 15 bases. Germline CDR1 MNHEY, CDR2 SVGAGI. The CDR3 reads CASSYSGTLSIGELFF. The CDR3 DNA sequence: TGTGCCAGCAGTTACTCCGGGACCCTCAGCATCGGGGAGCTGTTTTTT.

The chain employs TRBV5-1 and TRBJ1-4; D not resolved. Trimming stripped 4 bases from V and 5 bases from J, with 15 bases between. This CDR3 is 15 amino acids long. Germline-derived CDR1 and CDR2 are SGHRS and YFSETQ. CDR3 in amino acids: CASSAGPQENEKLFF. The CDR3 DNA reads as TGCGCCAGCAGCGCCGGGCCCCAGGAAAATGAAAAACTGTTTTTT.

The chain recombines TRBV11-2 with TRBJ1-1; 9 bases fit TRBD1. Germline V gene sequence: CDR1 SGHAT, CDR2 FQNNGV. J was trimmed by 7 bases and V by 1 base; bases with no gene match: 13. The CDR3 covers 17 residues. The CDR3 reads CASSLGPWGQGSGEAFF. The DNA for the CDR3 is TGTGCCAGCAGCTTAGGGCCCTGGGGACAGGGATCGGGTGAAGCTTTCTTT. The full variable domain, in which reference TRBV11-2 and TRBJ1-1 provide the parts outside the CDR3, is EAGVAQSPRYKIIEKRQSVAFWCNPISGHATLYWYQQILGQGPKLLIQFQNNGVVDDSQLPKDRFSAERLKGVDSTLKIQPAKLEDSAVYLCASSLGPWGQGSGEAFFGQGTRLTVV.